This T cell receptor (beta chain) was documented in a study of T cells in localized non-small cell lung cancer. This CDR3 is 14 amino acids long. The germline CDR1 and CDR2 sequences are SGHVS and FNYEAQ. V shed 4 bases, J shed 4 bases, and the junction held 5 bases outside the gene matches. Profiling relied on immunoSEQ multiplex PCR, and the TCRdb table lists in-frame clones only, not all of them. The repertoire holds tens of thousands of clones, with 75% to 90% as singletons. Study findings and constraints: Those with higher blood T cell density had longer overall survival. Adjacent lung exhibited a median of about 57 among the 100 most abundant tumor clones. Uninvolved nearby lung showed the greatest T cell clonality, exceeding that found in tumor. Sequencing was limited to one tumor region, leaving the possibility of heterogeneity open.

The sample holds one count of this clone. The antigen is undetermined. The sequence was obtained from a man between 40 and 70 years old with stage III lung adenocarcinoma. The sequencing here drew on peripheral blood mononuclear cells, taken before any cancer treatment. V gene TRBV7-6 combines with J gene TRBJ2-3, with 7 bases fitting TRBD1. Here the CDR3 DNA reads TGTGCCAGCAGCTCGCTAGGGGGCCCAGATACGCAGTATTTT. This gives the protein CASSSLGGPDTQYF.